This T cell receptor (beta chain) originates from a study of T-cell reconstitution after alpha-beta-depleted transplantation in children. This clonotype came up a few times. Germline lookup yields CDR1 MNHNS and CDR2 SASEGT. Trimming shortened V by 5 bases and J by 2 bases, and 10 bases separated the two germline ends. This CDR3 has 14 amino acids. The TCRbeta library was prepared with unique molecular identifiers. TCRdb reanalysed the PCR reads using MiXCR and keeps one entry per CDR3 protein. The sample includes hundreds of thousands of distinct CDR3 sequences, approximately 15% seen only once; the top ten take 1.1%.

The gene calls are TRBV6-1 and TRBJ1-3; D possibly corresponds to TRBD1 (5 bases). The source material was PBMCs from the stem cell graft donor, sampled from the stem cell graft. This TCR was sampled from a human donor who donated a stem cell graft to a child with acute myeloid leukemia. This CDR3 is CASSPRGTGNTIYF. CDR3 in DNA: TGTGCCAGCAGTCCACGGGGCACTGGAAACACCATATATTTT.